The 24 T cell receptor beta chains below were found in one sample sequenced in a study of Ad26.COV2.S vaccination and SARS-CoV-2 variants. Noted treatment: roughly 20 received Ad26.COV2.S at low or high dose, single or two shots; several received placebo; per-sample allocation not given. All samples were drawn on day 63, counting from the first vaccine or placebo injection. Profiled with immunoSEQ multiplex PCR; TCRdb holds only in-frame clones, not every one. The repertoire holds 200,000 to 300,000 clones, with around 88% as singletons. This material consisted of peripheral blood, taken in a trial of Ad26.COV2.S vaccine versus placebo. These receptors were collected from a person between 18 and 60 years old who received the Ad26.COV2.S COVID-19 vaccine or a placebo.

This clone was picked up a small number of times. The J gene is TRBJ2-1, the V gene TRBV7-8; 7 positions agree with TRBD1. The CDR3 covers 16 residues. The germline V gene encodes CDR1 SGHVS and CDR2 FQNEAQ. Trimming removed 4 bases from V and 0 bases from J; junction bases left unmatched: 6. CDR3 loop: CASSSRQGPSYNEQFF. The CDR3, as DNA: TGTGCCAGCAGCTCGAGACAGGGACCCTCCTACAATGAGCAGTTCTTC.

As DNA, the CDR3 is TGTGCCAGCAGCTCGCCCGGGGGGGGAATTGGAAACACCATATATTTT. Translating it yields CASSSPGGGIGNTIYF. V usage is TRBV11-2 and J usage is TRBJ1-3; D may be TRBD1 (5 bases). The CDR3 sequence is 16 residues long. V lost 4 bases and J 3 bases, leaving 16 bases between the germline ends. CDR1 is SGHAT and CDR2 is FQNNGV in the germline V gene.

The V gene is TRBV14, the J gene TRBJ1-2; possibly TRBD1 for D (6 bases). The CDR3 spans 13 residues. V lost 6 bases and J 10 bases, leaving 18 bases between the germline ends. Germline V CDR1 and CDR2: SGHDN, FVKESK. The CDR3 is CASSPGTFVDYTF. The CDR3 DNA reads TGTGCCAGCAGTCCCGGGACATTCGTTGACTACACCTTC.

This clone was recorded a few times. The chain carries TRBV6-2 or TRBV6-3 and TRBJ2-4; 11 nucleotides line up with TRBD1. The CDR3 consists of 15 residues. CDR1 MNHEY and CDR2 SVGEGT come from the germline V gene. Trimming at V came to 2 bases and at J to 6 bases, leaving 3 bases not matched to a gene. The CDR3 region has the DNA TGTGCCAGCAGTTACCTCGGGACAGGGGGAAACATTCAGTACTTC. Translated, it gives CASSYLGTGGNIQYF.

The chain combines TRBV5-6 with TRBJ1-1; D remains ambiguous. The CDR3 runs 11 residues. Germline V gives CDR1 SGHDT, CDR2 YYEEEE. The V and J ends lost 0 bases and 7 bases respectively, with 4 bases between them. CDR3 in amino acids: CASSLAGEAFF. CDR3 coding DNA: TGTGCCAGCAGCTTGGCAGGTGAAGCTTTCTTT.

This clone was found a few times. V is TRBV5-4 and J is TRBJ2-7, with D perhaps matching TRBD1 (6 bases). V lost 10 bases and J lost 6, with 14 bases in between. The CDR3 contains 11 residues. Germline values: CDR1 SGHNT, CDR2 YYREEE (reference sequence). In DNA form, the CDR3 reads TGTGCCTACAGGGTGAAGGGCGAGCAGTACTTC. This codes for CAYRVKGEQYF.

The chain has TRBV2 and TRBJ2-7; 9 nucleotides match TRBD2. The trim removed 7 bases at V and 5 bases at J, leaving 9 bases unmatched. This CDR3 is 14 amino acids long. The germline gives CDR1 SNHLY, CDR2 FYNNEI. CDR3 bases: TGTGCCAGCAACCGTAAGCGGGGGGCCCACGAGCAGTACTTC. Residues: CASNRKRGAHEQYF. The full variable domain, rest sourced from reference TRBV2 and TRBJ2-7, is EPEVTQTPSHQVTQMGQEVILRCVPISNHLYFYWYRQILGQKVEFLVSFYNNEISEKSEIFDDQFSVERPDGSNFTLKIRSTKLEDSAMYFCASNRKRGAHEQYFGPGTRLTVT.

This clone was counted a few times. The chain recombines TRBV18 with TRBJ1-1, with unresolved D. Trimming stripped 3 bases from V and 5 bases from J, with 7 bases between. Germline V gene data show CDR1 as KGHSH and CDR2 as LQKENI. The CDR3 has 12 amino acids. DNA for the CDR3: TGTGCCAGCTCACCCAAGAGGACTGAAGCTTTCTTT. It encodes CASSPKRTEAFF.

The rearrangement links TRBV7-9 to TRBJ1-6; D is perhaps TRBD1 (6 bases). The CDR3 loop spans 15 amino acids. Germline CDR1 and CDR2: SEHNR and FQNEAQ (reference sequence). The germline V and J ends were trimmed by 3 bases and 6 bases, with 12 bases remaining between them. The CDR3 DNA reads as TGTGCCAGCAGCTTCCACAGGGCGATTAATTCACCCCTCCACTTT. Translating it yields CASSFHRAINSPLHF. Full variable domain (remainder filled in from reference TRBV7-9 and TRBJ1-6): DTGVSQNPRHKITKRGQNVTFRCDPISEHNRLYWYRQTLGQGPEFLTYFQNEAQLEKSRLLSDRFSAERPKGSFSTLEIQRTEQGDSAMYLCASSFHRAINSPLHFGNGTRLTVT.

V gene TRBV7-3 combines with J gene TRBJ2-7; 10 bases match TRBD2. CDR1 and CDR2 from the germline V gene are SGHTA and FQGTGA. With 0 bases clipped from V and 1 base from J, the junction kept 12 bases outside the gene matches. CDR3 length equals 19 residues. This CDR3 is CASSLTRLKREGLSYEQYV. CDR3 DNA sequence: TGTGCCAGCAGCTTAACCCGGTTGAAGCGGGAGGGCCTTTCCTACGAGCAGTACGTC.

This chain connects TRBV11-2 to TRBJ2-5; D possibly corresponds to TRBD2 (5 bases). V lost 5 bases and J 5 bases, leaving 12 bases between the germline ends. Germline assignment: CDR1 SGHAT and CDR2 FQNNGV. The CDR3 contains 13 residues. Here the CDR3 reads CASSRLPGETQYF. For the CDR3, the DNA is TGTGCCAGCAGCCGACTCCCGGGGGAGACCCAGTACTTC.

V gene TRBV19 combines with J gene TRBJ1-2; 8 nucleotides agree with TRBD1. This CDR3 region has 13 residues. Trimming took 9 bases from V and 6 from J; bases not matched to a gene: 9. Germline assignment: CDR1 LNHDA and CDR2 SQIVND (reference sequence). The CDR3 loop is CASRTGREDGYTF. CDR3 nucleotide sequence: TGTGCCAGCCGGACAGGGAGGGAGGATGGCTACACCTTC.

The chain has TRBV15 and TRBJ1-2, with D uncertain. Germline CDR1 reads LNHNV; CDR2 reads YYDKDF (reference sequence). The CDR3 length is 14 residues. V was clipped by 5 bases and J by 2 bases, with 12 bases between them. CDR3 nucleotide sequence: TGTGCCACCAGCCCCCAGAACTCGAACTATGGCTACACCTTC. Translation: CATSPQNSNYGYTF.

The rearrangement links TRBV11-2 to TRBJ1-5; tentatively, D is TRBD1 (6 bases). The CDR3 is 16 residues long. V shed 6 bases and J shed 7 bases, with 22 bases lying between them. Per germline, CDR1 SGHAT and CDR2 FQNNGV. In DNA, the CDR3 is TGTGCCAGCAGACAATCCTCACAGGGAACCTGGCAGCCCCAGCATTTT. This translates into CASRQSSQGTWQPQHF.

The CDR3 bases are TGCAGCGTTGGCGGAAAGTATGGCTACACCTTC. This gives the protein CSVGGKYGYTF. The chain couples TRBV29-1 to TRBJ1-2, with D hard to call. This CDR3 region has 11 residues. Germline loops: CDR1 SQVTM, CDR2 ANQGSEA. Trimming removed 4 bases from V and 5 bases from J, with 8 bases in between.

CDR3 amino acids: CASSQDGTPADEEQFF. Here the CDR3 DNA reads TGTGCCAGCAGCCAAGATGGGACTCCCGCCGATGAGGAGCAGTTCTTC. The chain has TRBV4-2 and TRBJ2-1; the D gene is possibly TRBD2 (6 bases). Germline CDR1 reads LGHNA; CDR2 reads YNFKEQ. This CDR3 is 16 amino acids long. With 0 bases removed from V and 10 bases from J, the gap between germline ends came to 19 bases.

The chain employs TRBV9 and TRBJ2-5; D gene uncertain. Germline V gene lookup returns CDR1 SGDLS and CDR2 YYNGEE. The V and J ends lost 4 bases and 5 bases respectively, with 12 bases between them. The CDR3 covers 13 residues. The CDR3 loop is CASSSSDRETQYF. DNA of the CDR3: TGTGCCAGCAGCTCCTCGGACCGGGAGACCCAGTACTTC.

This chain connects TRBV7-3 to TRBJ2-2; D is perhaps TRBD2 (5 bases). V dropped 2 bases and J dropped 5 bases, with 9 bases sitting between them. In germline, CDR1 is SGHTA, CDR2 FQGTGA. This CDR3 has 14 amino acids. The CDR3, as DNA: TGTGCCAGCAGCTTATTGGGGAGTACCGGGGAGCTGTTTTTT. Translating gives CASSLLGSTGELFF. Full variable domain (remainder filled in from reference TRBV7-3 and TRBJ2-2): GAGVSQTPSNKVTEKGKYVELRCDPISGHTALYWYRQSLGQGPEFLIYFQGTGAADDSGLPNDRFFAVRPEGSVSTLKIQRTERGDSAVYLCASSLLGSTGELFFGEGSRLTVL.

The J gene is TRBJ1-1, the V gene TRBV11-2; D is unresolved. Trimming left V 2 bases short and J 2 bases short, with 6 bases between. CDR1 SGHAT and CDR2 FQNNGV come from the germline V gene. The CDR3 covers 13 residues. The CDR3 loop reads CASSLNGNTEAFF. CDR3 coding DNA: TGTGCCAGCAGCTTAAATGGTAACACTGAAGCTTTCTTT.

This chain uses TRBV4-3 with TRBJ1-1, with D possibly matching TRBD1 (6 bases). The germline V gene has CDR1 LGHNA and CDR2 YSLEER. Trimming took 0 bases from V and 8 from J, leaving 16 bases between them. The CDR3 runs to 15 residues. The CDR3 nucleotides are TGCGCCAGCAGCCAAGATATAAGAGGGGGAAAGGAAGCTTTCTTT. The encoded protein is CASSQDIRGGKEAFF.

The V and J genes are TRBV27 and TRBJ1-3; no definite D call. CDR1 is MNHEY and CDR2 is SMNVEV in the germline V gene (reference sequence). The V end lost 0 bases, the J end lost 0 bases, and 6 bases lay between the germline ends. The CDR3 loop spans 15 amino acids. The CDR3 nucleotides are TGTGCCAGCAGTTTATCGTACAGCTCTGGAAACACCATATATTTT. Translation gives CASSLSYSSGNTIYF.

Only a few counts were recorded for this clone. The J gene is TRBJ1-1, the V gene TRBV19, with TRBD1 matching 9 bases. The germline V gene has CDR1 LNHDA and CDR2 SQIVND (reference sequence). V shed 6 bases and J 8 bases; nucleotides not matched to a gene: 4. The length of the CDR3 is 12 residues. The CDR3 DNA sequence: TGTGCCAGTAGGGACAGGGGTAGCGAAGCTTTCTTT. As protein: CASRDRGSEAFF.

This sequence joins TRBV13 and TRBJ2-2; D call uncertain. V lost 1 base and J 5 bases, leaving 5 bases between the germline ends. Per germline, CDR1 PRHDT and CDR2 FYEKMQ (reference sequence). This CDR3 is built from 13 residues. CDR3 bases: TGTGCCAGCAGCTTAGTGGGTACCGGGGAGCTGTTTTTT. Protein: CASSLVGTGELFF.

The rearrangement joins TRBV18 to TRBJ1-2, with D hard to call. Trimming pared 8 bases from V and 0 bases from J, leaving 13 bases between. This CDR3 has 14 residues. The germline V gene has CDR1 KGHSH and CDR2 LQKENI. CDR3: CASQAGYPNYGYTF. DNA of the CDR3: TGTGCCAGCCAAGCCGGATACCCTAACTATGGCTACACCTTC.